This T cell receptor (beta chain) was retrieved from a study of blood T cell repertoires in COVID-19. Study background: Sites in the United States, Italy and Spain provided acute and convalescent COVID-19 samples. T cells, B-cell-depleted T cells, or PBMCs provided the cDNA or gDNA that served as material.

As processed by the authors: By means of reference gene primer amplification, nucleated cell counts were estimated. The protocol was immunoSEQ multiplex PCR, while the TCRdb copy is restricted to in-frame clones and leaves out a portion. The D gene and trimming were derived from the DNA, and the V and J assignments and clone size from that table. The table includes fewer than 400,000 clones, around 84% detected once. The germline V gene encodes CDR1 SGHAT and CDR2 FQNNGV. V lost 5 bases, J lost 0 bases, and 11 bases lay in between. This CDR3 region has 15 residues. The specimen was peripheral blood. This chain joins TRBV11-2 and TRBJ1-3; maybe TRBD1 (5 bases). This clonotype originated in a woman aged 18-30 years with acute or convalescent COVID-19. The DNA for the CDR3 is TGTGCCAGCAGCACCCAGGGATTCTCTGGAAACACCATATATTTT. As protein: CASSTQGFSGNTIYF.